This TCR beta chain was recovered during a study of blood T cell repertoires in COVID-19. Study in general: The origin of the acute and convalescent COVID-19 samples was the United States, Italy and Spain. T cells, B-cell-depleted T cells, or PBMCs supplied cDNA or gDNA.

The germline V and J ends were trimmed by 4 bases and 6 bases, with 11 bases remaining between them. Germline CDR1 SGHTS, CDR2 YDEGEE. The CDR3 length is 13 residues. In the authors' workflow: Cell counts per sample came from amplifying reference gene primers. TCRdb keeps only in-frame clones here, not all; method: immunoSEQ multiplex PCR. From that table come the V and J calls and clone size; the DNA was used to work out D and trimming. The sample lists 60,000 to 70,000 clones, around 88% occurring once. The sample was peripheral blood. This chain connects TRBV5-8 to TRBJ2-1; tentative D call: TRBD2 (6 bases). This clonotype was sampled from a woman of 80 years or more with active COVID-19. The CDR3 region is CASSGEVRNEQFF. Written as DNA, the CDR3 is TGTGCCAGCAGCGGGGAGGTTCGCAATGAGCAGTTCTTC.